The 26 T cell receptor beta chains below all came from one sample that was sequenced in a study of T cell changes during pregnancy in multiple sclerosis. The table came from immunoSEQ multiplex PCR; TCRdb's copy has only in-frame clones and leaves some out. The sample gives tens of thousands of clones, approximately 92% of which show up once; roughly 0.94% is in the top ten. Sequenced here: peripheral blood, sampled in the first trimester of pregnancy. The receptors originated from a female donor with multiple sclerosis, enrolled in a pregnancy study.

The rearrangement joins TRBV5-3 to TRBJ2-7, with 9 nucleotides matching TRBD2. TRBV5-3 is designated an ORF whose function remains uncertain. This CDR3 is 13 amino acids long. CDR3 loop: CALGAGGPYEQYF. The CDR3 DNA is TGTGCTCTAGGGGCGGGGGGGCCTTACGAGCAGTACTTC.

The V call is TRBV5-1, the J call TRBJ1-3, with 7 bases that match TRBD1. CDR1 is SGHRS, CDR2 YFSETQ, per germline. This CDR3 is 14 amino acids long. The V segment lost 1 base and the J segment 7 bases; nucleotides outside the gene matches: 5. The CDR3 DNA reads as TGCGCCAGCAGCTTGACAGGGGAAGCGAACACCATATATTTT. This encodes CASSLTGEANTIYF.

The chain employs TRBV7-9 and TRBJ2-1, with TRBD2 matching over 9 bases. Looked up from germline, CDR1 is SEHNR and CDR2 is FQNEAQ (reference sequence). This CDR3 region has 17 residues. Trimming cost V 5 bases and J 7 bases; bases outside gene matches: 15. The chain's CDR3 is CASSPPGLAGFRNEQFF. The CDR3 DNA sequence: TGTGCCAGCAGCCCGCCGGGGCTAGCGGGATTCCGGAATGAGCAGTTCTTC.

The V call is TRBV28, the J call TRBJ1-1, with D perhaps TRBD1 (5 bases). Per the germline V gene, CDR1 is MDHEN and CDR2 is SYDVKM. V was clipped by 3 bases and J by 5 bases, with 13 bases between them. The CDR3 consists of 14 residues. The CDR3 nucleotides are TGTGCCAGCAGTTTGCGGGGGGTGGGTACTGAAGCTTTCTTT. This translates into CASSLRGVGTEAFF.

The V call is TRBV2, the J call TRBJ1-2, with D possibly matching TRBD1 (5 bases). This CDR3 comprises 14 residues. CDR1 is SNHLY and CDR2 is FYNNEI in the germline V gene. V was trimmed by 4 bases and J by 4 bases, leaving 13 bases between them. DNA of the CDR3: TGTGCCAGCAGTGGTCAGGGCCCAGTCTATGGCTACACCTTC. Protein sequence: CASSGQGPVYGYTF. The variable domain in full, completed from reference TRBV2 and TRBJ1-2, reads EPEVTQTPSHQVTQMGQEVILRCVPISNHLYFYWYRQILGQKVEFLVSFYNNEISEKSEIFDDQFSVERPDGSNFTLKIRSTKLEDSAMYFCASSGQGPVYGYTFGSGTRLTVV.

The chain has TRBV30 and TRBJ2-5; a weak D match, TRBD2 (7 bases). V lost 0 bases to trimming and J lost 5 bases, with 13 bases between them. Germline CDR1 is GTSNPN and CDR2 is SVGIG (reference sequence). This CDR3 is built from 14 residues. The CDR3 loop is CAWSVRGAGETQYF. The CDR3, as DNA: TGTGCCTGGAGTGTACGGGGGGCGGGGGAGACCCAGTACTTC.

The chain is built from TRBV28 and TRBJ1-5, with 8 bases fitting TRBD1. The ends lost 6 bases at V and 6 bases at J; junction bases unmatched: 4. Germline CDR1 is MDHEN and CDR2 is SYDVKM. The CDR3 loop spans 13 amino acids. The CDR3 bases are TGTGCCAGCAGCGACAGGGGAGGTCAGCCCCAGCATTTT. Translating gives CASSDRGGQPQHF.

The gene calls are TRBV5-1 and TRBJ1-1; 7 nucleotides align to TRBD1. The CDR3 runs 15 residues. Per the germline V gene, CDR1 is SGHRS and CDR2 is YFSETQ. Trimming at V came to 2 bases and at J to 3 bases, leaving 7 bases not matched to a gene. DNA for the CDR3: TGCGCCAGCAGCTTCCGACAGGGCTTGGACACTGAAGCTTTCTTT. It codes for CASSFRQGLDTEAFF.

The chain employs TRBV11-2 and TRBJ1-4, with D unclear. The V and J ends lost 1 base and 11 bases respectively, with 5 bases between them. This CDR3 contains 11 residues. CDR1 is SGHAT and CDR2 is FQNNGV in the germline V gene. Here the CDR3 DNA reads TGTGCCAGCAGCTTAGGAGGGAAACTGTTTTTT. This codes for CASSLGGKLFF.

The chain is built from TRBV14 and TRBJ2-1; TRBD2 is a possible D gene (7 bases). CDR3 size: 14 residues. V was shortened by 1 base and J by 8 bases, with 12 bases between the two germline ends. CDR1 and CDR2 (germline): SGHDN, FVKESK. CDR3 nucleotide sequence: TGTGCCAGCAGCCAAGTAACAGGGAGGGATGAGCAGTTCTTC. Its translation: CASSQVTGRDEQFF.

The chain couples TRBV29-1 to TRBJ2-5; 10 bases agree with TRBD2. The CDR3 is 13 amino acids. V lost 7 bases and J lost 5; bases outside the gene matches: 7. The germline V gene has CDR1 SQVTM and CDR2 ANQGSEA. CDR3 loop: CSAYLLAGETQYF. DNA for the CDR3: TGCAGCGCATATCTACTAGCGGGGGAGACCCAGTACTTC.

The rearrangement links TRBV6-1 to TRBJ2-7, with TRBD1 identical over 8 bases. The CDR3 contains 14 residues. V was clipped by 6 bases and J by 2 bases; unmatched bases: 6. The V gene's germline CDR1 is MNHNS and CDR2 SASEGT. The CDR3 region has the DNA TGTGCCAGCAGAAAACAGGGGGACGCCTACGAGCAGTACTTC. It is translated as CASRKQGDAYEQYF.

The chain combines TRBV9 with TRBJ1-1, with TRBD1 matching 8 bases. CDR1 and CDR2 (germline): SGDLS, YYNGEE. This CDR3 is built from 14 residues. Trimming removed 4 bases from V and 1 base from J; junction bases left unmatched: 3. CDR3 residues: CASSLGTGNTEAFF. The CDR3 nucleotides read TGTGCCAGCAGCCTTGGGACAGGGAACACTGAAGCTTTCTTT. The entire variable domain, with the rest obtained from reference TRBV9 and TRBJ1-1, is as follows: DSGVTQTPKHLITATGQRVTLRCSPRSGDLSVYWYQQSLDQGLQFLIQYYNGEERAKGNILERFSAQQFPDLHSELNLSSLELGDSALYFCASSLGTGNTEAFFGQGTRLTVV.

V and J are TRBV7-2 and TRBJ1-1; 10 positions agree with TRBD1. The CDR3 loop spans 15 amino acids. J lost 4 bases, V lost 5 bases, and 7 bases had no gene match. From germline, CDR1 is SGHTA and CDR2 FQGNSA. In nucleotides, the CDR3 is TGTGCCAGCAGCCCCCGGGACAGGGGAACCACTGAAGCTTTCTTT. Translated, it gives CASSPRDRGTTEAFF.

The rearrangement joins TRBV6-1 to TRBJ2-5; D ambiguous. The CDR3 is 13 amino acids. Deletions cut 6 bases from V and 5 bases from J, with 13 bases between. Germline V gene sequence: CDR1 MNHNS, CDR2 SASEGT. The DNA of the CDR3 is TGTGCCAGCAGGGGCAGGCCGTCTGAGACCCAGTACTTC. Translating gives CASRGRPSETQYF.

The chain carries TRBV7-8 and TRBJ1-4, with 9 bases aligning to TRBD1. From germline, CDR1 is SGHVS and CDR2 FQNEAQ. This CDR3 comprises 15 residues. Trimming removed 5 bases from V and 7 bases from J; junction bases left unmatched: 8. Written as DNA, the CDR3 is TGTGCCAGCAGCCCCGGGACAGGGTGGACTGAAAAACTGTTTTTT. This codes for CASSPGTGWTEKLFF.

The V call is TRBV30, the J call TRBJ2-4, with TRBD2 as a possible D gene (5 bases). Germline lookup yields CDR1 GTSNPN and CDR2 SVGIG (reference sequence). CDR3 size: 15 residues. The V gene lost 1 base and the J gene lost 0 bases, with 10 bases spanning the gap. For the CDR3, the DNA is TGTGCCTGGAGTGGGACTGCCACAGCCAAAAACATTCAGTACTTC. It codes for CAWSGTATAKNIQYF.

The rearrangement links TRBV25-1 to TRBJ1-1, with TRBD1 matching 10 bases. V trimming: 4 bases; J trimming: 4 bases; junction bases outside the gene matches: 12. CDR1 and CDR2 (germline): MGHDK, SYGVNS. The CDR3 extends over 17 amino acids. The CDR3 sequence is CASSALTGGESSTEAFF. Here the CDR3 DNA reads TGTGCCAGCAGTGCCCTGACAGGGGGCGAGAGTAGCACTGAAGCTTTCTTT.

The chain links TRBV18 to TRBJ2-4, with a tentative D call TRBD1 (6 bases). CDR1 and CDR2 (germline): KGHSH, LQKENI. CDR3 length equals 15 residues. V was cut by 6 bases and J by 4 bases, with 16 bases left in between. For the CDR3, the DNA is TGTGCCAGCTCCCGGCTGATTCAGGGGAAAAACATTCAGTACTTC. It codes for CASSRLIQGKNIQYF.

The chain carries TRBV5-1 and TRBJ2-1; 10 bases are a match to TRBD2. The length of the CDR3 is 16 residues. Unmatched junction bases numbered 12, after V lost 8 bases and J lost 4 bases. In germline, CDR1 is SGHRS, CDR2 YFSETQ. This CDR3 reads CASRGQAGGMYNEQFF. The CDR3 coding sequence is TGCGCCAGTAGGGGCCAAGCGGGGGGGATGTACAATGAGCAGTTCTTC.

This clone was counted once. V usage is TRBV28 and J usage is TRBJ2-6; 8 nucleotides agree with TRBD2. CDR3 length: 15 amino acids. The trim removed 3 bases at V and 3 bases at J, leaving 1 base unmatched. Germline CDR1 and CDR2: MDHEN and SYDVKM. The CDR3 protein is CASSFGGVGANVLTF. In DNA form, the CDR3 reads TGTGCCAGCAGTTTCGGGGGGGTTGGGGCCAACGTCCTGACTTTC.

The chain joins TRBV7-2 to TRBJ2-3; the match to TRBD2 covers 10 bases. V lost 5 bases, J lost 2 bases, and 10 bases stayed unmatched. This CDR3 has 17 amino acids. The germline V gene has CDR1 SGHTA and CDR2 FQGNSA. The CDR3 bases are TGTGCCAGCAGCCGCGAGTGGACTAGCGGTGTCACAGATACGCAGTATTTT. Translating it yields CASSREWTSGVTDTQYF.

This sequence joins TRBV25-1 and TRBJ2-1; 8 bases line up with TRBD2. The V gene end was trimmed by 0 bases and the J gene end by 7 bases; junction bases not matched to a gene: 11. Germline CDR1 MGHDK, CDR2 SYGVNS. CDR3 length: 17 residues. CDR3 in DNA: TGTGCCAGCAGTGAATATAGCCCAGCGGGAGTAGCTAATGAGCAGTTCTTC. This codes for CASSEYSPAGVANEQFF.

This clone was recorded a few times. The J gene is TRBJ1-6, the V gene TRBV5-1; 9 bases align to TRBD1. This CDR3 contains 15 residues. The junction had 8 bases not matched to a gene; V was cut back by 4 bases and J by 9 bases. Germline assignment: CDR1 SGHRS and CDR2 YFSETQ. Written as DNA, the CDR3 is TGCGCCAGCAGCGCGGGGGACAGGGACAGTTCACCCCTCCACTTT. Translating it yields CASSAGDRDSSPLHF.

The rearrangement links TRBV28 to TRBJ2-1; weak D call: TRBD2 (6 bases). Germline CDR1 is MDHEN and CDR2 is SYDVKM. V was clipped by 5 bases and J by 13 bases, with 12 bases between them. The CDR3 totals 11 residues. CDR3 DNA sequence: TGTGCCAGCAGTCTGACTAGGCGACAGTTCTTC. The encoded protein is CASSLTRRQFF.

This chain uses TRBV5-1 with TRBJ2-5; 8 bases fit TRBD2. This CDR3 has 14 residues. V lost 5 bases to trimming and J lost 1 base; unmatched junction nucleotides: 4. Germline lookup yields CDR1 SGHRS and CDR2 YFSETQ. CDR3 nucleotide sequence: TGCGCCAGCAGACTCGGGAGGGGCCAAGAGACCCAGTACTTC. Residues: CASRLGRGQETQYF.